These 22 T cell receptor beta chains originate from one sample sequenced in a study of CD8 T cells in ankylosing spondylitis (dated 2017 in TCRdb). Receptors were amplified or captured by 5' RACE. The listed sequencing device is Illumina HiSeq 2500. TCRdb redid the processing of the public reads, applying fastp at Q25 and MiXCR, and retained in-frame beta chains. Each record represents a unique CDR3 protein, reported with the most common genes and DNA among its rows. In all, the sample holds around 150,000 distinct CDR3 sequences, and approximately 16% of those were seen once. The ten most abundant clones make up approximately 7.8% of the sample. The sequencing sample was made of blood, either unsorted or a sorted T cell fraction (not recorded which). The receptor set was obtained from a male donor with ankylosing spondylitis or in good health (not recorded which).

In its sample, this clonotype was seen a few times. The chain recombines TRBV3-1 with TRBJ2-5; TRBD2 agrees at 16 bases. J was trimmed by 1 base and V by 2 bases; bases with no gene match: 4. CDR3 length: 18 residues. Per the germline V gene, CDR1 is LGHDT and CDR2 is YNNKEL (reference sequence). CDR3 nucleotide sequence: TGTGCCAGCAGCCAAACGGGACTAGCGGGAGGGATCCAAGAGACCCAGTACTTC. Translated: CASSQTGLAGGIQETQYF.

This clonotype was recorded a few times. The chain combines TRBV2 with TRBJ1-4; D may be TRBD1 (5 bases). The CDR3 totals 15 residues. Germline V lookup: CDR1 SNHLY, CDR2 FYNNEI. Between the trimmed V and J ends, which lost 2 bases and 8 bases, there was a span of 15 bases. The CDR3 loop is CASSERQGWSEKLFF. DNA of the CDR3: TGTGCCAGCAGTGAACGGCAGGGATGGAGCGAAAAACTGTTTTTT.

V is TRBV29-1 and J is TRBJ2-3; a possible D gene is TRBD2 (6 bases). The CDR3 totals 13 residues. Germline loops: CDR1 SQVTM, CDR2 ANQGSEA. The germline V and J ends were trimmed by 7 bases and 0 bases, with 11 bases remaining between them. The CDR3 nucleotides are TGCAGCGCGGCGGGAAGAAGCACAGATACGCAGTATTTT. Its translation is CSAAGRSTDTQYF.

This clonotype occurred a few times. The chain employs TRBV24-1 and TRBJ1-5, with a possible D match to TRBD1 (6 bases). The V end was cut by 4 bases, the J end by 2 bases, with 14 bases between. This CDR3 has 16 amino acids. From germline, CDR1 is KGHDR and CDR2 SFDVKD. CDR3 DNA: TGTGCCACCAGTGACTCCCGGACAGTCGGCAATCAGCCCCAGCATTTT. Translated, it gives CATSDSRTVGNQPQHF.

This clonotype was recorded at least ten times. The chain carries TRBV5-1 and TRBJ1-6; no reliable D call. Germline V gene lookup returns CDR1 SGHRS and CDR2 YFSETQ. The CDR3 is made up of 15 amino acids. Trimming cost V 1 base and J 7 bases, with 12 bases left between them. CDR3 coding DNA: TGCGCCAGCAGCTTGCTGTCCCCGACCAATTCACCCCTCCACTTT. This sequence encodes CASSLLSPTNSPLHF.

The rearrangement joins TRBV30 to TRBJ1-1; D unresolved. The germline gives CDR1 GTSNPN, CDR2 SVGIG (reference sequence). The length of the CDR3 is 14 residues. V was shortened by 3 bases and J by 0 bases, with 11 bases between the two germline ends. The CDR3 sequence: CAWRGTAMNTEAFF. The CDR3 region has the DNA TGTGCCTGGAGGGGCACAGCCATGAACACTGAAGCTTTCTTT.

The table lists this clonotype with many counts. The chain uses TRBV29-1 and TRBJ1-1; 7 positions match TRBD1. The CDR3 loop spans 14 amino acids. The germline gives CDR1 SQVTM, CDR2 ANQGSEA. V lost 4 bases, J lost 1 base, and 6 bases stayed unmatched. The CDR3 sequence is CSVVGGQRNTEAFF. Here the CDR3 DNA reads TGCAGCGTTGTCGGGGGACAGAGGAACACTGAAGCTTTCTTT.

At least ten counts were recorded for this clonotype. The V and J genes are TRBV20-1 and TRBJ1-1; D not resolved. The CDR3 extends over 11 amino acids. Germline V lookup: CDR1 DFQATT, CDR2 SNEGSKA (reference sequence). Trimming pared 2 bases from V and 7 bases from J, leaving 8 bases between. CDR3 DNA: TGCAGTGCTAGACAGACTATTGAAGCTTTCTTT. Protein product: CSARQTIEAFF.

This clonotype was seen more than once but under ten times. The V and J genes are TRBV5-4 and TRBJ2-2; 8 bases line up with TRBD2. This CDR3 has 16 amino acids. Per germline, CDR1 SGHNT and CDR2 YYREEE (reference sequence). The V gene end was trimmed by 4 bases and the J gene end by 5 bases; junction bases not matched to a gene: 10. The CDR3 DNA is TGTGCCAGCAGCGCGGACGTAGCGGGGAGGACCGGGGAGCTGTTTTTT. Translating it yields CASSADVAGRTGELFF.

This clonotype was recorded many times. The chain joins TRBV20-1 to TRBJ2-7; no clear D gene. Germline values: CDR1 DFQATT, CDR2 SNEGSKA (reference sequence). V lost 3 bases and J 0 bases, leaving 15 bases between the germline ends. CDR3 length: 15 residues. CDR3 residues: CSASFMEVSSYEQYF. CDR3 nucleotide sequence: TGCAGTGCTAGTTTTATGGAAGTGAGCTCCTACGAGCAGTACTTC.

This clonotype came up many times. This chain joins TRBV5-1 and TRBJ2-1, with 15 bases fitting TRBD2. The trim removed 3 bases at V and 1 base at J, leaving 5 bases unmatched. The CDR3 loop spans 18 amino acids. Germline V gene sequence: CDR1 SGHRS, CDR2 YFSETQ. The CDR3 nucleotides read TGCGCCAGCAGCTCCGCCGGACTAGCGGGAGGGTCCTACAATGAGCAGTTCTTC. Translated, it gives CASSSAGLAGGSYNEQFF.

This chain joins TRBV12-3 or TRBV12-4 and TRBJ2-1; D may correspond to TRBD1 or TRBD2 (5 bases each). CDR3 length equals 14 residues. Trimming cost V 6 bases and J 3 bases, with 12 bases left between them. The CDR3 DNA is TGTGCCAGCAGGGGGGAGATGGACTACAATGAGCAGTTCTTC. Translation gives CASRGEMDYNEQFF.

This chain joins TRBV27 and TRBJ1-3; 7 bases agree with TRBD1. The germline gives CDR1 MNHEY, CDR2 SMNVEV (reference sequence). V lost 5 bases and J lost 4; bases outside the gene matches: 5. The CDR3 runs to 14 residues. The CDR3 sequence: CASSGAGGGNTIYF. The CDR3, as DNA: TGTGCCAGCAGTGGGGCAGGGGGGGGAAACACCATATATTTT.

This clonotype was detected a few times. The V and J genes are TRBV4-2 and TRBJ2-7; D is possibly TRBD2 (6 bases). This CDR3 contains 15 residues. Deletions cut 2 bases from V and 3 bases from J, with 14 bases between. From germline, CDR1 is LGHNA and CDR2 YNFKEQ. Here the CDR3 DNA reads TGTGCCAGCAGCCAAAGGGGCGGGACGGGCTACGAGCAGTACTTC. Protein sequence: CASSQRGGTGYEQYF.

In this sample, this clonotype turned up many times. The gene calls are TRBV20-1 and TRBJ2-7, with 14 bases matching TRBD2. With V trimmed by 0 bases and J by 6 bases, 4 bases remained unmatched. Germline assignment: CDR1 DFQATT and CDR2 SNEGSKA (reference sequence). CDR3 size: 15 residues. This CDR3 is CSARDGTSGRFEQYF. CDR3 sequence (DNA): TGCAGTGCTAGAGATGGGACTAGCGGGAGATTCGAGCAGTACTTC.

The chain carries TRBV5-1 and TRBJ2-7; a possible D gene is TRBD1 (6 bases). The germline V and J ends were trimmed by 4 bases and 2 bases, with 10 bases remaining between them. Germline V CDR1 and CDR2: SGHRS, YFSETQ. This CDR3 region has 13 residues. CDR3 DNA: TGCGCCAGCAGCCGGGACATGGCCTACGAGCAGTACTTC. It is translated as CASSRDMAYEQYF.

The V and J genes are TRBV12-3 or TRBV12-4 and TRBJ2-1; D is undetermined. The germline V and J ends were trimmed by 8 bases and 1 base, with 15 bases remaining between them. The CDR3 length is 15 residues. CDR3 region: CASVRNEVSYNEQFF. CDR3 nucleotide sequence: TGTGCCAGCGTTAGAAACGAGGTATCCTACAATGAGCAGTTCTTC.

This clonotype was counted at least ten times. The V call is TRBV10-2, the J call TRBJ2-3; TRBD1 might be the D (5 bases). This CDR3 spans 15 amino acids. V lost 0 bases and J lost 1, with 8 bases in between. The V gene's germline CDR1 is WSHSY and CDR2 SAAADI. CDR3 sequence (DNA): TGCGCCAGCAGTGAGTCGGGGCAGCGCACAGATACGCAGTATTTT. It codes for CASSESGQRTDTQYF.

The gene calls are TRBV7-2 and TRBJ2-1, with no clear D. From germline, CDR1 is SGHTA and CDR2 FQGNSA. The V and J ends lost 6 bases and 12 bases respectively, with 12 bases between them. The CDR3 runs to 11 residues. The CDR3 reads CASRVVGPQFF. CDR3 nucleotide sequence: TGTGCCAGCAGAGTAGTTGGGCCGCAGTTCTTC.

This clonotype was found many times. The genes are TRBV13 and TRBJ1-4; perhaps TRBD1 as D (6 bases). Looked up from germline, CDR1 is PRHDT and CDR2 is FYEKMQ (reference sequence). The CDR3 runs 16 residues. V dropped 5 bases and J dropped 4 bases, with 17 bases sitting between them. The CDR3: CASSPGARGLNEKLFF. Written as DNA, the CDR3 is TGTGCCAGCAGCCCGGGGGCGCGAGGTCTTAATGAAAAACTGTTTTTT.

The V gene is TRBV29-1, the J gene TRBJ2-3; D possibly uses TRBD1 or TRBD2 (5 bases each). This CDR3 has 17 residues. Trimming stripped 3 bases from V and 5 bases from J, with 24 bases between. Germline V gives CDR1 SQVTM, CDR2 ANQGSEA. The CDR3 DNA reads as TGCAGCGTTGAGGTCTGGGACCCTGGGAGCGGCATAGATACGCAGTATTTT. As protein: CSVEVWDPGSGIDTQYF.

This clonotype was seen repeatedly, ten times or more. This rearrangement joins TRBV5-1 to TRBJ2-2; weak D call: TRBD1 (5 bases). V was trimmed by 3 bases and J by 3 bases, leaving 12 bases between them. From germline, CDR1 is SGHRS and CDR2 YFSETQ. The CDR3 sequence is 15 residues long. CDR3 nucleotide sequence: TGCGCCAGCAGCTCGCATGGCAGGGACACCGGGGAGCTGTTTTTT. This gives the protein CASSSHGRDTGELFF.